These T cell receptor beta chains were read from a single sample in a study of molecular identifiers for immune sequencing clone quantification. TCRdb used MiXCR to reprocess the PCR reads, holding one entry per CDR3 protein. Of approximately 670,000 distinct CDR3 sequences listed, 20% are singletons. Sequencing input: naive CD8+ T cells from blood, with Jurkat cell RNA spiked in. These receptors were taken from a human donor in good health. Some libraries in this study had Jurkat cell RNA spiked in. Each CDR3 is given with its conserved first and last residue. D genes are given only for firm matches. The size of a clone is reported for some rows only, either as once, few or many, or as a class for expanded clones.

len,j_gene,d_gene,abundance,v_gene,CDR3aa,CDR3nt
11,TRBJ2-7,-,many,TRBV6-2/TRBV6-3,CASSSAHEQYF,TGTGCCAGCAGTTCGGCCCACGAGCAGTACTTC
14,TRBJ2-7,-,many,TRBV2,CASSGGDGDYEQYF,TGTGCCAGCAGTGGGGGGGACGGGGACTACGAGCAGTACTTC
13,TRBJ2-5,-,many,TRBV12-3/TRBV12-4,CASSLSDTLTQYF,TGTGCCAGCAGTTTATCGGACACCCTGACCCAGTACTTC
15,TRBJ2-7,TRBD2,-,TRBV2,CASSEVGLAGNEQYF,TGTGCCAGCAGTGAAGTGGGGCTAGCGGGAAACGAGCAGTACTTC
16,TRBJ2-2,TRBD1,-,TRBV5-1,CASSFTDRGNTGELFF,TGCGCCAGCAGCTTCACGGACAGGGGCAACACCGGGGAGCTGTTTTTT
16,TRBJ2-3,-,many,TRBV20-1,CSARDPTGPFTDTQYF,TGCAGTGCTAGGGATCCGACAGGACCTTTCACAGATACGCAGTATTTT
18,TRBJ2-2,-,few,TRBV4-1,CASKPNIGVRVNTGELFF,TGCGCCAGCAAACCCAACATCGGGGTTCGGGTGAACACCGGGGAGCTGTTTTTT
14,TRBJ2-7,TRBD1,many,TRBV13,CASSLAGGMDEQYF,TGTGCCAGCAGCTTAGCAGGGGGAATGGACGAGCAGTACTTC
15,TRBJ2-7,-,-,TRBV20-1,CSARVPTASSHEQYF,TGCAGTGCTAGGGTCCCCACAGCGAGCTCCCACGAGCAGTACTTC
18,TRBJ2-1,TRBD1,few,TRBV4-3,CASSQDPGQGFPYNEQFF,TGCGCCAGCAGCCAAGATCCGGGACAGGGGTTTCCCTACAATGAGCAGTTCTTC
17,TRBJ2-7,TRBD2,many,TRBV28,CASTLETSVKGTYEQYF,TGTGCCAGCACCCTGGAGACTAGCGTAAAGGGTACCTACGAGCAGTACTTC
14,TRBJ2-7,-,many,TRBV7-2,CASSLPMRSYEQYF,TGTGCCAGCAGCTTACCTATGAGGTCTTACGAGCAGTACTTC
24,TRBJ2-3,TRBD2,many,TRBV7-9,CASSVLKIGGELAGDLGYTDTQYF,TGTGCCAGCAGCGTACTAAAGATAGGTGGAGAACTAGCGGGAGATTTGGGTTACACAGATACGCAGTATTTT
12,TRBJ2-2,-,many,TRBV6-2/TRBV6-3,CASSYSRWELFF,TGTGCCAGCAGTTACTCTCGCTGGGAGCTGTTTTTT
14,TRBJ1-2,-,-,TRBV6-5,CASSPWGGDYGYTF,TGTGCCAGCAGTCCTTGGGGCGGAGACTATGGCTACACCTTC
17,TRBJ2-2,-,-,TRBV5-1,CASSLETGATNTGELFF,TGCGCCAGCAGCTTGGAGACGGGGGCGACCAACACCGGGGAGCTGTTTTTT
12,TRBJ2-1,-,-,TRBV7-9,CASRGRPGVVFF,TGTGCCAGCCGAGGGCGACCCGGGGTAGTGTTCTTC
15,TRBJ2-1,-,few,TRBV3-1,CASSQEASSYNEQFF,TGTGCCAGCAGCCAAGAAGCCAGCTCCTACAATGAGCAGTTCTTC
15,TRBJ1-4,-,many,TRBV6-2/TRBV6-3,CASRPGTQSNEKLFF,TGTGCCAGCAGGCCCGGGACCCAGTCTAATGAAAAACTGTTTTTT
15,TRBJ2-5,-,many,TRBV5-4,CASSYTGFSRETQYF,TGTGCCAGCAGCTATACAGGCTTCTCGCGAGAGACCCAGTACTTC
14,TRBJ1-1,-,few,TRBV5-6,CASSLYTVNTEAFF,TGTGCCAGCAGCCTATATACAGTGAACACTGAAGCTTTCTTT
17,TRBJ2-1,-,-,TRBV15,CATSREQRVDTHNEQFF,TGTGCCACCAGCAGAGAACAGAGGGTTGATACACACAATGAGCAGTTCTTC
16,TRBJ2-7,TRBD2,-,TRBV18,CASSPYRGRAIHEQYF,TGTGCCAGCTCACCATACAGAGGGAGGGCGATCCACGAGCAGTACTTC
15,TRBJ2-7,-,-,TRBV7-9,CASSLTRRLSYEQYF,TGTGCCAGCAGCTTGACTAGGCGGTTGTCCTACGAGCAGTACTTC
17,TRBJ2-2,-,few,TRBV4-1,CASSPLAEDIIPGELFF,TGCGCCAGCAGCCCCCTTGCCGAGGACATAATACCCGGGGAGCTGTTTTTT
16,TRBJ2-5,-,-,TRBV7-9,CASSRTQIGERETQYF,TGTGCCAGCAGCCGGACTCAAATAGGGGAACGAGAGACCCAGTACTTC
14,TRBJ1-1,-,many,TRBV7-6,CASSLVGHNAEAFF,TGTGCCAGCAGCCTCGTCGGACATAACGCTGAAGCTTTCTTT
14,TRBJ2-7,TRBD2,many,TRBV20-1,CSASLAGPAYEQYF,TGCAGTGCTAGTCTAGCGGGACCGGCCTACGAGCAGTACTTC
14,TRBJ1-2,-,many,TRBV28,CASSPGRGNYGYTF,TGTGCCAGCAGCCCAGGCCGGGGTAACTATGGCTACACCTTC
13,TRBJ1-5,-,many,TRBV19,CASSISGGQPQHF,TGTGCCAGTAGTATTAGTGGAGGACAGCCCCAGCATTTT
15,TRBJ2-7,TRBD1,-,TRBV15,CATSIGTGGINEQYF,TGTGCCACCAGCATAGGGACAGGGGGCATCAACGAGCAGTACTTC
16,TRBJ2-1,-,many,TRBV6-6,CASSTPDTQPGNEQFF,TGTGCCAGCAGCACGCCGGACACCCAACCGGGCAATGAGCAGTTCTTC
14,TRBJ2-3,-,many,TRBV15,CATSGVLSTDTQYF,TGTGCCACCAGCGGCGTCCTGAGCACAGATACGCAGTATTTT
11,TRBJ1-1,-,-,TRBV5-1,CASSAGQEAFF,TGCGCCAGCAGCGCAGGACAGGAAGCTTTCTTT
14,TRBJ1-2,TRBD1,-,TRBV19,CASTPGQFDYGYTF,TGTGCCAGCACACCGGGACAGTTTGACTATGGCTACACCTTC
14,TRBJ2-2,-,many,TRBV24-1,CATSPGTYTGELFF,TGTGCCACCAGTCCCGGGACTTACACCGGGGAGCTGTTTTTT
14,TRBJ2-3,TRBD2,many,TRBV20-1,CSARGGSSTDTQYF,TGCAGTGCCCGAGGCGGGAGTTCCACAGATACGCAGTATTTT
17,TRBJ1-6,TRBD1,many,TRBV6-5,CASSARDRGMDNSPLHF,TGTGCCAGCAGTGCAAGGGACAGGGGGATGGATAATTCACCCCTCCACTTT